This note documents a single T cell receptor beta chain sequence. The antigen is unknown. Library preparation (for TCRbeta) was performed with unique molecular identifiers. TCRdb reanalysed the PCR reads using MiXCR and keeps one entry per CDR3 protein. The table includes roughly 200,000 distinct CDR3 sequences, approximately 6.9% detected once. The CDR3 is 15 amino acids. Germline assignment: CDR1 SEHNR and CDR2 FQNEAQ (reference sequence). V dropped 4 bases and J dropped 7; count of bases not matched to a gene: 13. The data stem from a study of T-cell reconstitution after alpha-beta-depleted transplantation in children. Study-level points and caveats: From surviving recipient T cells and thymic progenitors came the high day-60 TCRbeta diversity observed in some patients. Several hundred graft clones that had expanded were reportedly the source of alpha-beta T cells about two months after transplant. After one year, T-cell counts and TCRbeta diversity mostly came from new T cells.

The V gene is TRBV7-9, the J gene TRBJ2-7, with 7 bases identical to TRBD2. The TCR comes from a boy aged 2 to 9 with acute lymphoblastic leukemia, due to receive a stem cell transplant. The sample here was PBMCs, taken before TCRalphabeta/CD19-depleted stem cell transplant. The CDR3 bases are TGTGCCAGCAGCTCCCTCGGGGAGGGACGGGGTGAGCAGTACTTC. Its protein product is CASSSLGEGRGEQYF.